The 26 T cell receptor beta chains presented below share a single source sample, sequenced in a study of T cells in Graves' hyperthyroidism and ophthalmopathy. There were TCR beta CDR3 regions amplified from RNA transcripts. When the TCR CDR3 underwent first-round RT-PCR, the HTBI primer set was used. TCRdb re-analysed the multiplex PCR reads in MiXCR, keeping a single row per CDR3 protein. The table lists about 480,000 distinct CDR3 sequences, around 14% of them singletons. The sample was blood. The receptors stem from a woman aged 18-29 years with Graves' hyperthyroidism.

Of note for this clonotype: A read error may be the cause here, since a much bigger clone is one base away. The CDR3 loop is CASSYRVGQPQHF. Written as DNA, the CDR3 is TGTGCCAGCAGTTACAGGGTAGGACAGCCCCAGCATTTT. This chain connects TRBV6-5 to TRBJ1-5; D gene ambiguous. Deletions cut 2 bases from V and 7 bases from J, with 9 bases between. CDR1 MNHEY and CDR2 SVGAGI come from the germline V gene. This CDR3 region has 13 residues.

This clonotype was picked up a small number of times. In nucleotides, the CDR3 is TGCAGCGCCCTCCATCCTTCCTACAATGAGCAGTTCTTC. It translates to CSALHPSYNEQFF. This chain uses TRBV29-1 with TRBJ2-1; D is unclear. There are 13 residues in the CDR3. V lost 7 bases and J 1 base, leaving 11 bases between the germline ends. Germline CDR1 and CDR2: SQVTM and ANQGSEA.

This clonotype was seen only a few times. This chain connects TRBV9 to TRBJ1-5, with D possibly being TRBD1 (6 bases). Trimming left V 0 bases short and J 5 bases short, with 6 bases between. The germline CDR1 and CDR2 sequences are SGDLS and YYNGEE. CDR3 length equals 13 residues. In nucleotides, the CDR3 is TGTGCCAGCAGCGTAGGACAGGATCAGCCCCAGCATTTT. This sequence encodes CASSVGQDQPQHF.

This clonotype showed up just a few times. The V gene is TRBV20-1, the J gene TRBJ1-2; 9 nucleotides match TRBD1. The CDR3 is 12 amino acids. Unmatched junction bases numbered 7, after V lost 6 bases and J lost 8 bases. In germline, CDR1 is DFQATT, CDR2 SNEGSKA (reference sequence). The CDR3: CSAFDRGGGYTF. Written as DNA, the CDR3 is TGCAGTGCCTTCGACAGGGGGGGCGGCTACACCTTC.

The V and J genes are TRBV11-2 and TRBJ1-2; possibly TRBD1 for D (5 bases). The V and J ends lost 3 bases and 7 bases respectively, with 21 bases between them. Germline assignment: CDR1 SGHAT and CDR2 FQNNGV. The CDR3 is 16 amino acids. As DNA, the CDR3 is TGTGCCAGCAGCTTGGGGGGAGGGACGGTTCGTACTGGCTACACCTTC. Translating it yields CASSLGGGTVRTGYTF.

This clonotype was picked up a small number of times. The rearrangement joins TRBV10-3 to TRBJ2-7; possible D gene TRBD2, 6 bases. The V end was cut by 2 bases, the J end by 3 bases, with 17 bases between. There are 16 residues in the CDR3. Germline V gene data show CDR1 as ENHRY and CDR2 as SYGVKD. The CDR3 DNA follows: TGTGCCATCAGTGAGGAGGCTAGGGCTAGCGTCTACGAGCAGTACGTC. Protein: CAISEEARASVYEQYV.

This chain links TRBV2 with TRBJ2-5; a weak D match, TRBD1 (5 bases). Trimming took 6 bases from V and 4 from J, leaving 18 bases between them. This CDR3 comprises 15 residues. Germline-derived CDR1 and CDR2 are SNHLY and FYNNEI. CDR3 region: CASSPNRQRLETQYF. In nucleotides, the CDR3 is TGTGCCAGCAGCCCAAATAGACAGAGACTAGAGACCCAGTACTTC.

This clonotype showed up many times. The chain is built from TRBV6-1 and TRBJ1-6, with TRBD1 matching 11 bases. Per the germline V gene, CDR1 is MNHNS and CDR2 is SASEGT. V was clipped by 6 bases and J by 10 bases; unmatched bases: 8. CDR3 size: 15 residues. The chain's CDR3 is CASRGGTGGYSPLHF. The CDR3 DNA follows: TGTGCCAGCAGAGGAGGGACAGGGGGATACTCACCCCTCCACTTT.

In this sample, this clonotype turned up many times. V is TRBV6-5 and J is TRBJ2-7; D perhaps matches TRBD2 (6 bases). Germline loops: CDR1 MNHEY, CDR2 SVGAGI. The CDR3 is 16 residues long. V dropped 0 bases and J dropped 5 bases, with 17 bases sitting between them. CDR3: CASSYSNRRERNEQYF. The CDR3 coding sequence is TGTGCCAGCAGTTACTCGAATCGTCGGGAGAGGAACGAGCAGTACTTC.

This clonotype was recorded at least ten times. The chain joins TRBV2 to TRBJ2-7, with 9 bases that match TRBD1. J was trimmed by 3 bases and V by 2 bases; bases with no gene match: 11. This CDR3 spans 17 amino acids. Germline assignment: CDR1 SNHLY and CDR2 FYNNEI. CDR3 sequence (DNA): TGTGCCAGCAGTGAAATACCAGGCGGACAGGGGAGCTACGAGCAGTACGTC. Amino acids: CASSEIPGGQGSYEQYV.

This clonotype was seen more than once but under ten times. The chain is built from TRBV5-1 and TRBJ1-2; D not resolved. Germline V lookup: CDR1 SGHRS, CDR2 YFSETQ. The CDR3 consists of 14 residues. The V end was cut by 3 bases, the J end by 7 bases, with 16 bases between. The CDR3 region is CASSSAEASTGYTF. CDR3 sequence (DNA): TGCGCCAGCAGCTCGGCCGAGGCAAGTACTGGCTACACCTTC. Complete variable domain (other parts from reference TRBV5-1 and TRBJ1-2): KAGVTQTPRYLIKTRGQQVTLSCSPISGHRSVSWYQQTPGQGLQFLFEYFSETQRNKGNFPGRFSGRQFSNSRSEMNVSTLELGDSALYLCASSSAEASTGYTFGSGTRLTVV.

This clonotype was detected ten times or more. The chain employs TRBV30 and TRBJ1-1, with a weak D call TRBD1 (5 bases). The CDR3 has 13 amino acids. The germline gives CDR1 GTSNPN, CDR2 SVGIG (reference sequence). V shed 0 bases and J shed 5 bases, with 10 bases lying between them. The DNA of the CDR3 is TGTGCCTGGAGTGTTACAGGCTGGACTGAAGCTTTCTTT. It encodes CAWSVTGWTEAFF.

At least ten counts were recorded for this clonotype. V is TRBV6-5 and J is TRBJ2-7; 7 nucleotides align to TRBD1. This CDR3 is built from 16 residues. V shed 2 bases, J shed 7 bases, and the junction held 14 bases outside the gene matches. Germline CDR1 and CDR2: MNHEY and SVGAGI. The CDR3 loop is CASSYQSGTVVSEQYF. The CDR3 bases are TGTGCCAGCAGTTACCAGTCCGGGACAGTCGTTTCGGAGCAGTACTTC.

The rearrangement links TRBV2 to TRBJ2-2; a weak D match, TRBD1 (5 bases). Trimming shortened V by 4 bases and J by 7 bases, and 13 bases separated the two germline ends. Germline V gene data show CDR1 as SNHLY and CDR2 as FYNNEI. This CDR3 has 14 amino acids. In nucleotides, the CDR3 is TGTGCCAGCAGTGTCTTGCAGGGCGACGGGGAGCTGTTTTTT. The encoded protein is CASSVLQGDGELFF. The complete variable domain, with remaining parts taken from reference TRBV2 and TRBJ2-2, reads EPEVTQTPSHQVTQMGQEVILRCVPISNHLYFYWYRQILGQKVEFLVSFYNNEISEKSEIFDDQFSVERPDGSNFTLKIRSTKLEDSAMYFCASSVLQGDGELFFGEGSRLTVL.

This clonotype has ten or more counts. The chain couples TRBV27 to TRBJ2-7, with D perhaps TRBD2 (6 bases). Germline loops: CDR1 MNHEY, CDR2 SMNVEV (reference sequence). The CDR3 spans 13 residues. V was cut by 10 bases and J by 4 bases, with 17 bases left in between. CDR3 bases: TGTGCCACCGGCTTGGCGGGGATTTACGAGCAGTACTTC. Its protein is CATGLAGIYEQYF.

This clonotype came up a few times. The chain carries TRBV11-3 and TRBJ2-7, with 7 bases fitting TRBD1. The CDR3 has 15 amino acids. Looked up from germline, CDR1 is SGHNT and CDR2 is YENEEA. V was clipped by 8 bases and J by 5 bases; unmatched bases: 15. This chain's CDR3 is CASGPRGLGSDEQYF. The CDR3 coding sequence is TGTGCCAGCGGCCCCAGGGGGTTAGGGTCAGACGAGCAGTACTTC.

This clonotype was counted at least ten times. The CDR3, as DNA: TGCAGTGCTAGTTCCTCTCTAGCGGGAGGGTACAATGAGCAGTTCTTC. Translation gives CSASSSLAGGYNEQFF. The chain has TRBV20-1 and TRBJ2-1; 12 positions agree with TRBD2. Germline V lookup: CDR1 DFQATT, CDR2 SNEGSKA (reference sequence). CDR3 length: 16 residues. V was pared by 3 bases and J by 4 bases, with 7 bases of the junction left unmatched.

This clonotype was recorded at least ten times. The chain employs TRBV20-1 and TRBJ1-5; TRBD1 is a possible D gene (5 bases). Trimming pared 0 bases from V and 8 bases from J, leaving 17 bases between. Germline values: CDR1 DFQATT, CDR2 SNEGSKA (reference sequence). The CDR3 is made up of 15 amino acids. CDR3 region: CSARDSRDGLKPQHF. The CDR3 DNA reads as TGCAGTGCTAGAGATAGTAGGGACGGCCTCAAGCCCCAGCATTTT.

There are many counts of this clonotype. The J gene is TRBJ2-1, the V gene TRBV12-3 or TRBV12-4, with 10 bases aligning to TRBD2. The V and J ends lost 5 bases and 4 bases, in that order; junction bases with no gene match: 5. This CDR3 comprises 15 residues. The CDR3 sequence: CASSAAGGTYNEQFF. CDR3 in DNA: TGTGCCAGCAGTGCAGCGGGAGGGACGTACAATGAGCAGTTCTTC.

The chain couples TRBV6-2 or TRBV6-3 to TRBJ1-1; 8 positions agree with TRBD1. V gave up 5 bases and J gave up 4 bases; unmatched junction bases: 12. CDR3 length: 16 residues. CDR1 is MNHEY, CDR2 SVGEGT, per germline. In DNA form, the CDR3 reads TGTGCCAGCAGTCCAGGGGGCGTGATAGAGAGCACTGAAGCTTTCTTT. Translation gives CASSPGGVIESTEAFF.

The chain uses TRBV6-1 and TRBJ2-2, with D possibly TRBD2 on 6 matching bases. Germline loops: CDR1 MNHNS, CDR2 SASEGT. V lost 6 bases and J 1 base, leaving 12 bases between the germline ends. This CDR3 contains 15 residues. The CDR3 region has the DNA TGTGCCAGCAGGGACGGGACTCTGAACACCGGGGAGCTGTTTTTT. It specifies CASRDGTLNTGELFF.

There are a few counts of this clonotype. The chain recombines TRBV7-2 with TRBJ2-3; no firm D call. V gave up 2 bases and J gave up 4 bases, with 7 bases separating them. The CDR3 consists of 13 residues. Germline lookup yields CDR1 SGHTA and CDR2 FQGNSA. This CDR3 reads CASSLRSPDTQYF. The CDR3, as DNA: TGTGCCAGCAGCTTACGGAGTCCAGATACGCAGTATTTT.

The CDR3: CASNRVGNSGVEQFF. CDR3 nucleotides: TGTGCCAGTAACCGCGTCGGTAATAGCGGGGTTGAGCAGTTCTTC. The chain uses TRBV9 and TRBJ2-1, with 8 bases fitting TRBD2. There are 15 residues in the CDR3. In germline, CDR1 is SGDLS, CDR2 YYNGEE. The J segment lost 9 bases and the V segment lost 8 bases, leaving 16 bases of the junction unmatched. Using reference TRBV9 and TRBJ2-1 for the parts outside the CDR3, the full variable domain is DSGVTQTPKHLITATGQRVTLRCSPRSGDLSVYWYQQSLDQGLQFLIQYYNGEERAKGNILERFSAQQFPDLHSELNLSSLELGDSALYFCASNRVGNSGVEQFFGPGTRLTVL.

This clonotype was observed many times. The chain combines TRBV12-3 or TRBV12-4 with TRBJ2-2; D possibly corresponds to TRBD2 (7 bases). The V and J ends lost 8 bases and 6 bases respectively, with 19 bases between them. This CDR3 is built from 15 residues. The CDR3 reads CASRGDNLLAGELFF. CDR3 nucleotide sequence: TGTGCCAGCCGGGGGGACAACCTTTTAGCCGGGGAGCTGTTTTTT.

V gene TRBV7-9 combines with J gene TRBJ1-1; D perhaps matches TRBD1 (5 bases). The germline CDR1 and CDR2 sequences are SEHNR and FQNEAQ (reference sequence). The CDR3 runs 14 residues. Trimming removed 1 base at V and 6 bases at J, with 12 bases between. The CDR3: CASSLGEGRAEAFF. As DNA, the CDR3 is TGTGCCAGCAGCTTAGGGGAGGGGAGAGCTGAAGCTTTCTTT.

This clonotype was detected ten times or more. In DNA form, the CDR3 reads TGTGCCAGCAGCTTAATAGGGGGAGACAGGGGCGAGGGTCAGCCCCAGCATTTT. Protein sequence: CASSLIGGDRGEGQPQHF. The genes are TRBV7-9 and TRBJ1-5; 8 bases fit TRBD1. The CDR3 runs to 18 residues. V was pared by 2 bases and J by 6 bases, with 15 bases of the junction left unmatched. Germline values: CDR1 SEHNR, CDR2 FQNEAQ (reference sequence).